Following are 11 T cell receptor beta chains from one sample sequenced in a study of Ad26.COV2.S vaccination and SARS-CoV-2 variants. Specified treatment: some 20 received Ad26.COV2.S at low or high dose, single or two shots; roughly five received placebo; per-sample allocation not given. Samples analyzed were those drawn on day 63 after the first vaccine or placebo injection. Assay: immunoSEQ multiplex PCR; the TCRdb copy retains only in-frame clones and omits some. The sample includes 430,000 or so clones, about 91% of them seen just once. Specimen: peripheral blood, collected in a trial of Ad26.COV2.S vaccine versus placebo. These receptor sequences come from a person between 18 and 65 years old who received the Ad26.COV2.S COVID-19 vaccine or a placebo.

The chain links TRBV5-5 to TRBJ1-1, with 8 positions matching TRBD1. The germline V gene encodes CDR1 SGHKS and CDR2 YYEKEE (reference sequence). The CDR3 extends over 18 amino acids. With 0 bases clipped from V and 0 bases from J, the junction kept 10 bases outside the gene matches. In DNA form, the CDR3 reads TGTGCCAGCAGCTTGGCCGTGCGACAGGGGCTCATGAACACTGAAGCTTTCTTT. It specifies CASSLAVRQGLMNTEAFF. The variable domain in full, completed from reference TRBV5-5 and TRBJ1-1, reads DAGVTQSPTHLIKTRGQQVTLRCSPISGHKSVSWYQQVLGQGPQFIFQYYEKEERGRGNFPDRFSARQFPNYSSELNVNALLLGDSALYLCASSLAVRQGLMNTEAFFGQGTRLTVV.

A few counts support this clone. The chain employs TRBV27 and TRBJ1-6; 8 nucleotides match TRBD1. This CDR3 comprises 14 residues. The junction had 4 bases not matched to a gene; V was cut back by 1 base and J by 11 bases. Germline V gene sequence: CDR1 MNHEY, CDR2 SMNVEV (reference sequence). The chain's CDR3 is CASSLYSGGTPLHF. Written as DNA, the CDR3 is TGTGCCAGCAGTTTATATTCAGGGGGCACACCCCTCCACTTT.

V gene TRBV19 combines with J gene TRBJ2-1, with TRBD2 as a possible D gene (6 bases). The ends were cut back, 3 bases at V and 4 bases at J, with 13 bases in the middle. Germline V lookup: CDR1 LNHDA, CDR2 SQIVND (reference sequence). There are 15 residues in the CDR3. The CDR3: CASSIWRGLYNEQFF. CDR3 bases: TGTGCCAGTAGTATTTGGAGGGGACTTTACAATGAGCAGTTCTTC.

This chain's CDR3 is CASSTDRRNTEAFF. The CDR3 DNA reads as TGTGCCAGCAGTACCGACAGGAGGAACACTGAAGCTTTCTTT. The V and J genes are TRBV6-2 or TRBV6-3 and TRBJ1-1; tentative D call: TRBD1 (6 bases). Trimming left V 5 bases short and J 1 base short, with 11 bases between. Germline V gene lookup returns CDR1 MNHEY and CDR2 SVGEGT. This CDR3 comprises 14 residues.

The chain links TRBV5-1 to TRBJ2-5; TRBD2 might be the D (5 bases). V was shortened by 0 bases and J by 2 bases, with 8 bases between the two germline ends. This CDR3 comprises 14 residues. CDR1 is SGHRS and CDR2 is YFSETQ in the germline V gene. The DNA of the CDR3 is TGCGCCAGCAGCTTGGCCACGGGACAAGAGACCCAGTACTTC. Residues: CASSLATGQETQYF.

As for this clone: Distinct nucleotide sequences in the sample also encode this CDR3. V is TRBV5-1 and J is TRBJ2-5; TRBD2 might be the D (6 bases). The CDR3 runs 13 residues. Trimming took off 2 bases at V and 5 bases at J, with 10 bases between the two ends. Germline V gene sequence: CDR1 SGHRS, CDR2 YFSETQ. The CDR3 spells CASSFGGMETQYF. CDR3 bases: TGCGCCAGCAGCTTTGGGGGGATGGAGACCCAGTACTTC.

The chain employs TRBV9 and TRBJ1-6; the D is unclear. CDR1 and CDR2 from the germline V gene are SGDLS and YYNGEE. This CDR3 spans 12 amino acids. V was clipped by 0 bases and J by 7 bases, with 2 bases between them. CDR3 in amino acids: CASSVGNSPLHF. CDR3 nucleotides: TGTGCCAGCAGCGTAGGGAATTCACCCCTCCACTTT.

The chain joins TRBV7-2 to TRBJ1-4; D is uncertain. Germline V gene sequence: CDR1 SGHTA, CDR2 FQGNSA. V lost 1 base, J lost 6 bases, and 9 bases lay in between. The CDR3 length is 14 residues. In nucleotides, the CDR3 is TGTGCCAGCAGCTTAGGGCCAGGTGATGAAAAACTGTTTTTT. It specifies CASSLGPGDEKLFF.

The CDR3 loop is CASSLARGAGTDTQYF. Here the CDR3 DNA reads TGTGCCAGCAGCTTAGCGCGGGGGGCGGGAACAGATACGCAGTATTTT. V is TRBV7-2 and J is TRBJ2-3; 8 bases align to TRBD2. The trim removed 0 bases at V and 3 bases at J, leaving 5 bases unmatched. The V gene's germline CDR1 is SGHTA and CDR2 FQGNSA. The length of the CDR3 is 16 residues.

The J gene is TRBJ2-1, the V gene TRBV7-2; TRBD1 aligns across 9 bases. J gave up 7 bases and V 5 bases, and 9 bases lay outside the gene matches. Germline V gene sequence: CDR1 SGHTA, CDR2 FQGNSA. The CDR3 extends over 15 amino acids. In DNA, the CDR3 is TGTGCCAGCAGCCTCCGGACAGGGGCCCAAAATGAGCAGTTCTTC. It yields the protein CASSLRTGAQNEQFF.

The chain links TRBV25-1 to TRBJ2-2; a weak D match, TRBD1 (5 bases). V was cut by 3 bases and J by 2 bases, with 10 bases left in between. The CDR3 runs 15 residues. Germline CDR1 MGHDK, CDR2 SYGVNS. CDR3 DNA sequence: TGTGCCAGCAGTGATTGGGGCGCAAACACCGGGGAGCTGTTTTTT. This encodes CASSDWGANTGELFF.